The T cell receptor beta chain under discussion was sequenced for a study of blood T cell repertoires in COVID-19. Study information: PBMCs, B-cell-depleted T cells, or T cells provided the cDNA or gDNA that made up the material.

Looked up from germline, CDR1 is SQVTM and CDR2 is ANQGSEA. There are 13 residues in the CDR3. V was clipped by 6 bases and J by 2 bases; unmatched bases: 3. Libraries were prepared by immunoSEQ multiplex PCR; TCRdb keeps only in-frame clonotypes and omits some of them. This table has under 350,000 clones, more than 80% appearing once. Input material: peripheral blood. The chain combines TRBV29-1 with TRBJ1-5; 8 nucleotides match TRBD1. The receptor comes from a woman aged 25 to 45 with COVID-19, enrolled during active disease. This CDR3 is CSVKQGGNQPQHF. In DNA form, the CDR3 reads TGCAGCGTCAAACAGGGGGGCAATCAGCCCCAGCATTTT.